Detailed here is one T cell receptor (beta chain). Its antigen is currently unknown. Germline V gene data show CDR1 as MNHEY and CDR2 as SMNVEV (reference sequence). The CDR3 covers 17 residues. With 2 bases removed from V and 4 bases from J, the gap between germline ends came to 18 bases. The entry originates in a study of T cells after yellow fever vaccination. At the level of the study: Preparation of the low-cell-number fractions used SMART-Seq v4 Ultra Low Input.

Template switching by 5'RACE produced TCR cDNA, adding a universal primer site and UMIs. TCRdb reprocessed the 5' RACE reads with MiXCR, giving one entry per CDR3 protein. The table shows some 300,000 distinct CDR3 sequences, with 8% to 9.5% occurring only once. Study findings and constraints: Among primary-vaccination clones, most reappeared after the booster, at about 95% for CD4 and under 90% for CD8.

This TCR derives from a man between 18 and 29 years old who received the YFV17D yellow fever vaccine. The sequencing used PBMCs, collected roughly seven weeks after the first yellow fever vaccination. The V call is TRBV27, the J call TRBJ2-1; D is possibly TRBD2 (5 bases). The CDR3 here is CASSLGSRGTLYNEQFF. In DNA form, the CDR3 reads TGTGCCAGCAGTTTAGGATCTCGGGGAACCCTTTACAATGAGCAGTTCTTC.